This passage covers 24 T cell receptor beta chains from one sample sequenced in a study of blood T cell repertoires in COVID-19. The repertoire was sequenced with immunoSEQ multiplex PCR; TCRdb's copy has only in-frame clones and lacks some. The sample has a few hundred thousand clones; around 85% are singletons. Sequencing was carried out using peripheral blood. These receptors all stem from a human donor with COVID-19, enrolled during active disease. The donor label of this sample is uncertain.

The chain links TRBV2 to TRBJ2-1; TRBD2 aligns across 12 bases. Losses at the gene ends were 0 bases for V and 7 bases for J; bases not matched to a gene: 19. This CDR3 has 21 residues. Germline CDR1 is SNHLY and CDR2 is FYNNEI. This chain's CDR3 is CASSEALGLAGGPEVRNEQFF. DNA for the CDR3: TGTGCCAGCAGTGAAGCGCTTGGGCTAGCGGGAGGGCCGGAGGTGAGGAATGAGCAGTTCTTC.

The chain has TRBV14 and TRBJ2-1; 7 nucleotides match TRBD1. Germline V gene lookup returns CDR1 SGHDN and CDR2 FVKESK. With V trimmed by 8 bases and J by 5 bases, 6 bases remained unmatched. CDR3 size: 13 residues. CDR3 DNA: TGTGCCAGCCACCGGGACAGACACAATGAGCAGTTCTTC. It specifies CASHRDRHNEQFF.

This clone has just one count. V gene TRBV6-2 or TRBV6-3 combines with J gene TRBJ1-6; the D is unclear. Germline V gives CDR1 MNHEY, CDR2 SVGEGT. The CDR3 runs to 13 residues. The V end was cut by 5 bases, the J end by 5 bases, with 7 bases between. DNA of the CDR3: TGTGCCAGCAGTCGCGAAAATAATTCACCCCTCCACTTT. Residues: CASSRENNSPLHF.

The chain combines TRBV4-3 with TRBJ1-3, with D unresolved. The V end was cut by 3 bases, the J end by 0 bases, with 15 bases between. Germline V gives CDR1 LGHNA, CDR2 YSLEER. This CDR3 contains 17 residues. The CDR3 protein is CASSQETTNPSGNTIYF. As DNA, the CDR3 is TGCGCCAGCAGCCAGGAAACAACTAACCCCTCTGGAAACACCATATATTTT.

This chain links TRBV30 with TRBJ1-2, with 7 bases matching TRBD1. Germline V gene data show CDR1 as GTSNPN and CDR2 as SVGIG (reference sequence). This CDR3 is 13 amino acids long. The junction had 4 bases not matched to a gene; V was cut back by 0 bases and J by 6 bases. As DNA, the CDR3 is TGTGCCTGGAGTGTAACAGGGGCGAATGGCTACACCTTC. Translated: CAWSVTGANGYTF.

Here the CDR3 reads CASSRHTGETEAFF. DNA for the CDR3: TGTGCCAGCAGCCGTCATACAGGGGAGACTGAAGCTTTCTTT. The chain combines TRBV6-2 or TRBV6-3 with TRBJ1-1; TRBD1 agrees at 7 bases. V trimming: 6 bases; J trimming: 5 bases; junction bases outside the gene matches: 9. This CDR3 spans 14 amino acids. Per germline, CDR1 MNHEY and CDR2 SVGEGT.

The gene calls are TRBV28 and TRBJ2-1; TRBD2 matches at 7 bases. From germline, CDR1 is MDHEN and CDR2 SYDVKM. This CDR3 has 12 amino acids. The trim removed 3 bases at V and 9 bases at J, leaving 2 bases unmatched. CDR3 in amino acids: CASSLLAAEQFF. CDR3 in DNA: TGTGCCAGCAGTTTGCTAGCGGCTGAGCAGTTCTTC.

The chain joins TRBV24-1 to TRBJ2-7, with TRBD2 as a possible D gene (5 bases). There are 14 residues in the CDR3. The germline V gene encodes CDR1 KGHDR and CDR2 SFDVKD. V was cut by 9 bases and J by 2 bases, with 16 bases left in between. CDR3 amino acids: CATQDWRPPYEQYF. CDR3 nucleotide sequence: TGTGCCACCCAAGACTGGAGGCCTCCCTACGAGCAGTACTTC.

This rearrangement joins TRBV28 to TRBJ2-3; weak D call: TRBD2 (7 bases). V gave up 5 bases and J gave up 3 bases, with 12 bases separating them. CDR3 length: 14 residues. Germline V lookup: CDR1 MDHEN, CDR2 SYDVKM. CDR3 nucleotide sequence: TGTGCCAGCAGTCCGAGGGGGGGTACAGATACGCAGTATTTT. It translates to CASSPRGGTDTQYF.

The gene calls are TRBV29-1 and TRBJ2-1; maybe TRBD1 (5 bases). From germline, CDR1 is SQVTM and CDR2 ANQGSEA. This CDR3 region has 12 residues. V lost 6 bases and J 9 bases, leaving 15 bases between the germline ends. CDR3 sequence reads: CSVLDSLGEQFF. CDR3 sequence (DNA): TGCAGCGTGCTCGACAGTTTAGGTGAGCAGTTCTTC.

This chain joins TRBV21-1 and TRBJ1-2; the table gives TRBD1 as D, unverified against the DNA. TRBV21-1 is recorded as a pseudogene. The CDR3 runs 15 residues. As DNA, the CDR3 is TGTGCCAGCAGCGGTCACAGGGGGCCTAGCTATGGCTACACCTTC. It encodes CASSGHRGPSYGYTF.

The J gene is TRBJ2-1, the V gene TRBV12-5; possibly TRBD1 for D (6 bases). CDR3 length: 13 residues. Germline V lookup: CDR1 LGHNT, CDR2 FRNRAP. V was pared by 5 bases and J by 7 bases, with 12 bases between. The CDR3 here is CASGNYRDNEQFF. The CDR3 coding sequence is TGTGCTAGTGGTAACTACAGGGATAATGAGCAGTTCTTC.

The rearrangement joins TRBV12-3 or TRBV12-4 to TRBJ1-5, with D possibly TRBD1 on 6 matching bases. Trimming took off 7 bases at V and 7 bases at J, with 14 bases between the two ends. This CDR3 region has 13 residues. Here the CDR3 reads CASNRVGRQPQHF. Here the CDR3 DNA reads TGTGCCAGCAACAGGGTCGGCAGACAGCCCCAGCATTTT.

This chain connects TRBV7-2 to TRBJ2-3; D is undetermined. V gave up 5 bases and J gave up 1 base, with 19 bases separating them. Germline CDR1 reads SGHTA; CDR2 reads FQGNSA. CDR3 size: 17 residues. The DNA of the CDR3 is TGTGCCAGCAGCAAAAACTTAGGTCCTGAGGGCACAGATACGCAGTATTTT. Its protein product is CASSKNLGPEGTDTQYF.

The table lists this clone with a count of one. The gene calls are TRBV6-2 or TRBV6-3 and TRBJ1-2, with TRBD1 matching over 9 bases. With V trimmed by 6 bases and J by 2 bases, 4 bases remained unmatched. Germline CDR1 is MNHEY and CDR2 is SVGEGT. This CDR3 contains 14 residues. CDR3: CASSKQGANYGYTF. In DNA form, the CDR3 reads TGTGCCAGCAGCAAACAGGGGGCGAACTATGGCTACACCTTC.

The rearrangement links TRBV28 to TRBJ1-4; D gene ambiguous. The CDR3 length is 12 residues. V gave up 4 bases and J gave up 8 bases, with 8 bases separating them. Germline V gives CDR1 MDHEN, CDR2 SYDVKM. CDR3 bases: TGTGCCAGCAGTTCTAATCGGGAAAAACTGTTTTTT. Protein product: CASSSNREKLFF.

The rearrangement joins TRBV28 to TRBJ2-3; TRBD2 agrees at 7 bases. This CDR3 region has 14 residues. The germline V gene has CDR1 MDHEN and CDR2 SYDVKM. The ends lost 6 bases at V and 5 bases at J; junction bases unmatched: 8. The CDR3 DNA is TGTGCCAGCAGACAGGAGTTAGCGGGAGATACGCAGTATTTT. Protein: CASRQELAGDTQYF.

This chain joins TRBV3-1 (or the pseudogene TRBV3-2) and TRBJ1-2, with a possible D match to TRBD1 (5 bases). Trimming removed 1 base at V and 5 bases at J, with 14 bases between. This CDR3 contains 15 residues. Looked up from germline, CDR1 is LGHDT and CDR2 is YNNKEL (reference sequence). This chain's CDR3 is CASSQGGQFRYGYTF. The CDR3, as DNA: TGTGCCAGCAGCCAAGGGGGCCAATTTAGGTATGGCTACACCTTC.

The rearrangement joins TRBV10-3 to TRBJ2-5; 10 nucleotides align to TRBD1. This CDR3 is built from 15 residues. Looked up from germline, CDR1 is ENHRY and CDR2 is SYGVKD. The V gene end was trimmed by 10 bases and the J gene end by 6 bases; junction bases not matched to a gene: 14. DNA of the CDR3: TGTGCCACCGCCCGCGTGACAGGGGGCAAGCAGACCCAGTACTTC. It codes for CATARVTGGKQTQYF.

The chain is built from TRBV11-3 and TRBJ2-1, with D perhaps matching TRBD2 (7 bases). This CDR3 has 16 amino acids. Trimming removed 5 bases from V and 3 bases from J, with 17 bases in between. The V gene's germline CDR1 is SGHNT and CDR2 YENEEA. The CDR3 DNA is TGTGCCAGCAGCCCGGGGGGCCTAGCTGTCTACAATGAGCAGTTCTTC. Amino acids: CASSPGGLAVYNEQFF. Full variable domain (rest looked up from reference TRBV11-3 and TRBJ2-1): EAGVVQSPRYKIIEKKQPVAFWCNPISGHNTLYWYLQNLGQGPELLIRYENEEAVDDSQLPKDRFSAERLKGVDSTLKIQPAELGDSAVYLCASSPGGLAVYNEQFFGPGTRLTVL.

This clone was counted between two and nine times. This chain connects TRBV4-3 to TRBJ1-4; 8 nucleotides line up with TRBD1. The CDR3 is 15 amino acids. Germline V gene sequence: CDR1 LGHNA, CDR2 YSLEER. The ends lost 0 bases at V and 6 bases at J; junction bases unmatched: 3. The CDR3 sequence: CASSQDRTGHEKLFF. The CDR3 DNA reads as TGCGCCAGCAGCCAAGATCGGACAGGGCATGAAAAACTGTTTTTT.

This chain uses TRBV6-1 with TRBJ2-1, with 10 bases that match TRBD2. The trim removed 4 bases at V and 4 bases at J, leaving 7 bases unmatched. The CDR3 is 16 amino acids. Per the germline V gene, CDR1 is MNHNS and CDR2 is SASEGT. The CDR3 bases are TGTGCCAGCAGTGGCCTGACTAGCGGGCTATACAATGAGCAGTTCTTC. Protein product: CASSGLTSGLYNEQFF.

The J gene is TRBJ1-1, the V gene TRBV12-2. TRBV12-2 is classified as a pseudogene. The CDR3 is 12 residues long. CDR3 loop: CASLSGDTEAFF. CDR3 DNA sequence: TGTGCAAGTCTCTCGGGGGACACTGAAGCTTTCTTT.

The genes are TRBV28 and TRBJ2-7; 7 nucleotides line up with TRBD1. Germline CDR1 and CDR2: MDHEN and SYDVKM. After removal of 0 bases from V and 6 bases from J, the junction contained 11 bases not matched to a gene. This CDR3 contains 16 residues. The CDR3 sequence: CASSLWTGNNRGEQYF. Written as DNA, the CDR3 is TGTGCCAGCAGTTTATGGACAGGGAATAACCGGGGCGAGCAGTACTTC.